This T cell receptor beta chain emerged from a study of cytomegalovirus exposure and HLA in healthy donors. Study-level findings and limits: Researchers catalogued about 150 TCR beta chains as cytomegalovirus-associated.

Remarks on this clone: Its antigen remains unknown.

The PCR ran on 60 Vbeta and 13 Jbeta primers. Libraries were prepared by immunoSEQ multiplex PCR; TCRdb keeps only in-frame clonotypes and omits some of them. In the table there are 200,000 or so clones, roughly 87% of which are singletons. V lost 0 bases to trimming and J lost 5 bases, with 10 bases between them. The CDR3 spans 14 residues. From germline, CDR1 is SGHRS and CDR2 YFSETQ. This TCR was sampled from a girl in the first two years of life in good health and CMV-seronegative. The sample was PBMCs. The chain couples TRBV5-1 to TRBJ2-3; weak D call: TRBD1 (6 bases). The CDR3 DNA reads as TGCGCCAGCAGCTTGGACAGGGCGCGAGATACGCAGTATTTT. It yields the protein CASSLDRARDTQYF. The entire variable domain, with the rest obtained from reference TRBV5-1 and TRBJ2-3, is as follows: KAGVTQTPRYLIKTRGQQVTLSCSPISGHRSVSWYQQTPGQGLQFLFEYFSETQRNKGNFPGRFSGRQFSNSRSEMNVSTLELGDSALYLCASSLDRARDTQYFGPGTRLTVL.